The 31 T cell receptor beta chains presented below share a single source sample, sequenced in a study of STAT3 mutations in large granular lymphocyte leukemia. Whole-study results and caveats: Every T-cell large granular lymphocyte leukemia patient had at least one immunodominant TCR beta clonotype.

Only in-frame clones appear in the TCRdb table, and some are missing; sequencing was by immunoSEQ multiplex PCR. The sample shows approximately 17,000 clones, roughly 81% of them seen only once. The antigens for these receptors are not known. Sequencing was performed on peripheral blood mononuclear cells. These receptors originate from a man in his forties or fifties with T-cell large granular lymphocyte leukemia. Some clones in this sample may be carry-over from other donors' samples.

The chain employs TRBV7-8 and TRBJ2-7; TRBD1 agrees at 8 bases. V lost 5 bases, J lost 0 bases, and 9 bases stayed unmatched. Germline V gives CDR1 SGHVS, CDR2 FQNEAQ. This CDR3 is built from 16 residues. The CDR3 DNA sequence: TGTGCCAGCAGCCCGCGGACAGGGCCTTTCTCCTACGAGCAGTACTTC. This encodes CASSPRTGPFSYEQYF.

The CDR3 DNA sequence: TGTGCCAGCAGCCCTCCGGGACAGATCTACAATGAGCAGTTCTTC. Its protein is CASSPPGQIYNEQFF. The chain recombines TRBV5-6 with TRBJ2-1, with TRBD1 identical over 7 bases. Per germline, CDR1 SGHDT and CDR2 YYEEEE. The CDR3 runs 15 residues. V shed 4 bases and J 3 bases; nucleotides not matched to a gene: 7. The full variable domain, completed using reference TRBV5-6 and TRBJ2-1, is DAGVTQSPTHLIKTRGQQVTLRCSPKSGHDTVSWYQQALGQGPQFIFQYYEEEERQRGNFPDRFSGHQFPNYSSELNVNALLLGDSALYLCASSPPGQIYNEQFFGPGTRLTVL.

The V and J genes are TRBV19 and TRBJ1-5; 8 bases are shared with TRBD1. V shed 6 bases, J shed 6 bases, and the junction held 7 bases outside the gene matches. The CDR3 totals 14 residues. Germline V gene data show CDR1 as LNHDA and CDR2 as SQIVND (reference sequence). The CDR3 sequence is CASRPQGASQPQHF. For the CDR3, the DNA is TGTGCCAGTAGACCCCAGGGGGCGAGTCAGCCCCAGCATTTT.

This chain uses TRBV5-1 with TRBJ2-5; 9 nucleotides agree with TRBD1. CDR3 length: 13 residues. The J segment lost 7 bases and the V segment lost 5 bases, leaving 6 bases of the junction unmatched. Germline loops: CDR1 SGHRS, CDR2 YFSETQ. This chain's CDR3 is CASSRTGEVTQYF. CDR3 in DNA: TGCGCCAGCAGTCGGACAGGGGAAGTGACCCAGTACTTC.

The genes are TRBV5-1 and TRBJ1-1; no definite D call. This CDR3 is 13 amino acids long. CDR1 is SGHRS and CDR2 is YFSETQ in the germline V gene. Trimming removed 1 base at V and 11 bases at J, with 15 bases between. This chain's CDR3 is CASSLSGDTSAFF. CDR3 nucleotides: TGCGCCAGCAGCTTGTCCGGGGATACTTCTGCTTTCTTT.

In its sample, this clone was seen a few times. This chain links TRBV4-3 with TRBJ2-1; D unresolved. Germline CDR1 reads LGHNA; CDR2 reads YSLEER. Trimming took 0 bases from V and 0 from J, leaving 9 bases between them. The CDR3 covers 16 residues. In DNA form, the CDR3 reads TGCGCCAGCAGCCAAGAGACATTCAGCTCCTACAATGAGCAGTTCTTC. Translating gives CASSQETFSSYNEQFF.

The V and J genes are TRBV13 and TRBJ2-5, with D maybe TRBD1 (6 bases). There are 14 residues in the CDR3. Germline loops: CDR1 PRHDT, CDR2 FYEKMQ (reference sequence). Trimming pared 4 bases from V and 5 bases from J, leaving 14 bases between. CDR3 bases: TGTGCCAGCAGCTGGTTGAGGGACAAGGAGACCCAGTACTTC. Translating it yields CASSWLRDKETQYF.

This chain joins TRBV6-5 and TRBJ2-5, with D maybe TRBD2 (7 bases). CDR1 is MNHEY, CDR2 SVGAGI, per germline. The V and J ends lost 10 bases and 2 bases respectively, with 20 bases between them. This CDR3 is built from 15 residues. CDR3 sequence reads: CATKGGALGQETQYF. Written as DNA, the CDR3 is TGTGCCACTAAGGGGGGGGCCTTGGGGCAAGAGACCCAGTACTTC.

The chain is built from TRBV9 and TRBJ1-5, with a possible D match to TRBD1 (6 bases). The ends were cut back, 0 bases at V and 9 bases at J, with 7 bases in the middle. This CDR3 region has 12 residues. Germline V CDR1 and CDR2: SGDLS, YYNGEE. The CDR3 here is CASSVEGGPQHF. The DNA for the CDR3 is TGTGCCAGCAGCGTAGAAGGGGGGCCCCAGCATTTT.

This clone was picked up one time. Here the CDR3 reads CASSFKGETEAFF. As DNA, the CDR3 is TGTGCCAGCAGTTTTAAGGGGGAGACTGAAGCTTTCTTT. The chain couples TRBV27 to TRBJ1-1; a weak D match, TRBD1 (6 bases). The CDR3 has 13 residues. The V gene's germline CDR1 is MNHEY and CDR2 SMNVEV (reference sequence). V was trimmed by 3 bases and J by 5 bases, leaving 10 bases between them.

The DNA of the CDR3 is TGTGCCAGCAGTCCATCTTACAGGATAGCCTACGAGCAGTACTTC. Its translation is CASSPSYRIAYEQYF. V is TRBV6-5 and J is TRBJ2-7, with D perhaps TRBD1 (5 bases). With 5 bases removed from V and 2 bases from J, the gap between germline ends came to 16 bases. CDR3 length equals 15 residues. Germline V gene sequence: CDR1 MNHEY, CDR2 SVGAGI.

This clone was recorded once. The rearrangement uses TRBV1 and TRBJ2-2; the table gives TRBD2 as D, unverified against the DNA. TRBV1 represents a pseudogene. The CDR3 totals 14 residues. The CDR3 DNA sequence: TGCACCAGCCACCGGCCGGGGCGGGACGGGGAGCTGTTTTTT. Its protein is CTSHRPGRDGELFF.

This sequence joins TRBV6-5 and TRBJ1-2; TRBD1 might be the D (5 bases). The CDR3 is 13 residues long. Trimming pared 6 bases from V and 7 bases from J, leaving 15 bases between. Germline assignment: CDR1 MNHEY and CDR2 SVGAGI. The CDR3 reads CASSLARVGGYTF. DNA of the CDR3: TGTGCCAGCAGCCTCGCCAGGGTTGGTGGCTACACCTTC.

DNA for the CDR3: TGTGCCAGCAACCCGGGACAGGGAGGGGAGCAGTACTTC. It is translated as CASNPGQGGEQYF. The genes are TRBV11-2 and TRBJ2-7, with TRBD1 matching 9 bases. V dropped 7 bases and J dropped 7; count of bases not matched to a gene: 8. The germline V gene has CDR1 SGHAT and CDR2 FQNNGV. The CDR3 is 13 amino acids.

As DNA, the CDR3 is TGTGCCAGCACCATTGGTGGGGCTAGCGGGAGAGGTAATGAGCAGTTCTTC. Translation gives CASTIGGASGRGNEQFF. The J gene is TRBJ2-1, the V gene TRBV28, with 10 bases matching TRBD2. Germline V CDR1 and CDR2: MDHEN, SYDVKM. With V trimmed by 7 bases and J by 7 bases, 16 bases remained unmatched. This CDR3 is built from 17 residues. Drawing the rest from reference TRBV28 and TRBJ2-1, the complete variable domain is DVKVTQSSRYLVKRTGEKVFLECVQDMDHENMFWYRQDPGLGLRLIYFSYDVKMKEKGDIPEGYSVSREKKERFSLILESASTNQTSMYLCASTIGGASGRGNEQFFGPGTRLTVL.

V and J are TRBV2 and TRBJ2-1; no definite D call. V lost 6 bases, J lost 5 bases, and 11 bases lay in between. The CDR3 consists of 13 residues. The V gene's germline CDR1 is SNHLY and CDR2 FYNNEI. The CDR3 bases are TGTGCCAGCAGCCTGCGGACGGACAATGAGCAGTTCTTC. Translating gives CASSLRTDNEQFF.

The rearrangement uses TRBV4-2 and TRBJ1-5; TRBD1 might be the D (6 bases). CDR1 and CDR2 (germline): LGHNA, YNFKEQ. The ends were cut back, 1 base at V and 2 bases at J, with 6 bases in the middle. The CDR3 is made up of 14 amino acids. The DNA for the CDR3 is TGTGCCAGCAGCCAAGGACAGGGCAATCAGCCCCAGCATTTT. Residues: CASSQGQGNQPQHF.

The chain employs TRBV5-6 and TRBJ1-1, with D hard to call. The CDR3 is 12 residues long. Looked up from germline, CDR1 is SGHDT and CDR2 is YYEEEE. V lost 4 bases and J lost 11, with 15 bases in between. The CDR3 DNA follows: TGTGCCAGCAGCGTGGCCGGGCGATGGGCTTTCTTT. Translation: CASSVAGRWAFF.

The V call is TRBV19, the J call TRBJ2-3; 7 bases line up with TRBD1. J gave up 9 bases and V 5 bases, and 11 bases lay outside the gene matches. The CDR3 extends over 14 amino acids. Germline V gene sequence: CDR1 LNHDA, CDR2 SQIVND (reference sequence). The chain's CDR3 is CASSPGAGGRTQYF. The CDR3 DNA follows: TGTGCCAGTAGTCCCGGGGCAGGGGGACGAACGCAGTATTTT.

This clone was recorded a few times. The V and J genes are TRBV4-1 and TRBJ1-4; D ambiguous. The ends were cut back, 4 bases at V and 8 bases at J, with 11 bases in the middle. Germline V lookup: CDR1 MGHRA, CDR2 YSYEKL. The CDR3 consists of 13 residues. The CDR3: CASSLSPGEKLFF. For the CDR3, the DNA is TGCGCCAGCAGCCTGTCACCGGGGGAAAAACTGTTTTTT.

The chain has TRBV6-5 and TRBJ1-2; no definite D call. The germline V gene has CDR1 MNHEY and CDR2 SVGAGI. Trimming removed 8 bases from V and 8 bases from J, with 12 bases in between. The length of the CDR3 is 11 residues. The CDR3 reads CASRQREGYTF. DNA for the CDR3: TGTGCCAGCCGCCAAAGGGAGGGCTACACCTTC.

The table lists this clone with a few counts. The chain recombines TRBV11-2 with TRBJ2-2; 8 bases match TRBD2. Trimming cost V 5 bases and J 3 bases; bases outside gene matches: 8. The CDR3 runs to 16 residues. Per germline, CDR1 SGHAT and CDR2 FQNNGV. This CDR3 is CASSLTSAIHTGELFF. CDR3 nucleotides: TGTGCCAGCAGCCTGACTAGCGCAATACACACCGGGGAGCTGTTTTTT.

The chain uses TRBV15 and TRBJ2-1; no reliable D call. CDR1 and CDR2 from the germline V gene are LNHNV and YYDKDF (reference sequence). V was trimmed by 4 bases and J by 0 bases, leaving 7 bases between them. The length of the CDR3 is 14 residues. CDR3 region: CATSTASSYNEQFF. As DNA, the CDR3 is TGTGCCACCAGCACGGCGAGCTCCTACAATGAGCAGTTCTTC. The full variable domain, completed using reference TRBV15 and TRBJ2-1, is DAMVIQNPRYQVTQFGKPVTLSCSQTLNHNVMYWYQQKSSQAPKLLFHYYDKDFNNEADTPDNFQSRRPNTSFCFLDIRSPGLGDTAMYLCATSTASSYNEQFFGPGTRLTVL.

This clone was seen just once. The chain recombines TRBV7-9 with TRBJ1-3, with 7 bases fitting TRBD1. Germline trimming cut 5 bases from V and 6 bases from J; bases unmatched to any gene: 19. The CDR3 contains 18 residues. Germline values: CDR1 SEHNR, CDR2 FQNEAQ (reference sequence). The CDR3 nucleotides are TGTGCCAGCAGCCCGACTATTCCCGCCCCGGGACAGATAAACACCATATATTTT. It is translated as CASSPTIPAPGQINTIYF.

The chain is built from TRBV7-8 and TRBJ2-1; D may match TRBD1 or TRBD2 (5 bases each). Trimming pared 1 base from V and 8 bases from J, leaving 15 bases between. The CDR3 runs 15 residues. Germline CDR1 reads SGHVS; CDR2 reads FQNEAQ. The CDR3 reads CASSLGTQGTDEQFF. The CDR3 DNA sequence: TGTGCCAGCAGCTTAGGGACTCAGGGTACCGATGAGCAGTTCTTC. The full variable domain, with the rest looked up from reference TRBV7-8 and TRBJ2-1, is GAGVSQSPRYKVAKRGQDVALRCDPISGHVSLFWYQQALGQGPEFLTYFQNEAQLDKSGLPSDRFFAERPEGSVSTLKIQRTQQEDSAVYLCASSLGTQGTDEQFFGPGTRLTVL.

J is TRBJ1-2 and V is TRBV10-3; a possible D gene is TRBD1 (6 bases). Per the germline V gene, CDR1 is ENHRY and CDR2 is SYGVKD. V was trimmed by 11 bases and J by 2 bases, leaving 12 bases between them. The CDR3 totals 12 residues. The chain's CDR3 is CAVQGRNYGYTF. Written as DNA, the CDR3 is TGTGCCGTCCAGGGGAGGAACTATGGCTACACCTTC.

In nucleotides, the CDR3 is TGTGCCAGCAGTGAAGCGAAGTACTCCTACGAGCAGTACTTC. Translation: CASSEAKYSYEQYF. J is TRBJ2-7 and V is TRBV2; unclear D gene. Trimming cost V 0 bases and J 0 bases, with 6 bases left between them. The CDR3 loop spans 14 amino acids. Per germline, CDR1 SNHLY and CDR2 FYNNEI.

CDR3 sequence reads: CASSSRDRIELFF. In DNA, the CDR3 is TGTGCCAGCAGCTCCCGGGACAGGATTGAGCTGTTTTTT. The V and J genes are TRBV5-6 and TRBJ2-2; 8 nucleotides align to TRBD1. J was trimmed by 11 bases and V by 3 bases; bases with no gene match: 6. Per the germline V gene, CDR1 is SGHDT and CDR2 is YYEEEE. The CDR3 has 13 residues.

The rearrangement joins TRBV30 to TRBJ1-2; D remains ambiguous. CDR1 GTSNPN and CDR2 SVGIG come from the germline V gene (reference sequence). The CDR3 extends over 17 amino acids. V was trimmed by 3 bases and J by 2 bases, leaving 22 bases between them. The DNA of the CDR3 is TGTGCCTGGAGATTCAAGGAGGATCTGAGGAAGAACTATGGCTACACCTTC. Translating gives CAWRFKEDLRKNYGYTF. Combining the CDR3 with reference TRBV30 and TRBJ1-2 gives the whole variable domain SQTIHQWPATLVQPVGSPLSLECTVEGTSNPNLYWYRQAAGRGLQLLFYSVGIGQISSEVPQNLSASRPQDRQFILSSKKLLLSDSGFYLCAWRFKEDLRKNYGYTFGSGTRLTVV.

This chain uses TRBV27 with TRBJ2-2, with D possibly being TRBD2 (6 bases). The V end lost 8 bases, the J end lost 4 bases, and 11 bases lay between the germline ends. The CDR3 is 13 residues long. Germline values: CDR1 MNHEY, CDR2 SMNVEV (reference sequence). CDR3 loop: CASAWGGTGELFF. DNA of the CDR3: TGTGCCAGCGCCTGGGGAGGCACCGGGGAGCTGTTTTTT.

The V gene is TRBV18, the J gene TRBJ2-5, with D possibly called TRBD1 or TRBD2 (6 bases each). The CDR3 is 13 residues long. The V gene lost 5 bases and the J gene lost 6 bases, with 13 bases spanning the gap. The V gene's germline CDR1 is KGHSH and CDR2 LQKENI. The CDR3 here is CASSRGERQTQYF. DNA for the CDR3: TGTGCCAGCTCAAGGGGGGAACGGCAGACCCAGTACTTC.